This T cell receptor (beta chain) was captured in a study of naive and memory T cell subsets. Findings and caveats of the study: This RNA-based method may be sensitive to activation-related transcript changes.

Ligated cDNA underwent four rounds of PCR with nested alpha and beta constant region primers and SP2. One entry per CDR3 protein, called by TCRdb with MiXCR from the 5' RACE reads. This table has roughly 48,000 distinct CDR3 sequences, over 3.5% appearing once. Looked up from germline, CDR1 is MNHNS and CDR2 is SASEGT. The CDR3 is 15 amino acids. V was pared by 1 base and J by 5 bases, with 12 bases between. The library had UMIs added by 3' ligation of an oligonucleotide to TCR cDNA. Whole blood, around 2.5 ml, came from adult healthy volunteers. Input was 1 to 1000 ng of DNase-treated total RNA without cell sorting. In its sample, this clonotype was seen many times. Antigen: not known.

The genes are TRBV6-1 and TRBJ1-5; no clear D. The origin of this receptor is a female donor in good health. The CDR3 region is CASSEGGNRHQPQHF. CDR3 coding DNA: TGTGCCAGCAGTGAAGGAGGGAATCGACATCAGCCCCAGCATTTT.